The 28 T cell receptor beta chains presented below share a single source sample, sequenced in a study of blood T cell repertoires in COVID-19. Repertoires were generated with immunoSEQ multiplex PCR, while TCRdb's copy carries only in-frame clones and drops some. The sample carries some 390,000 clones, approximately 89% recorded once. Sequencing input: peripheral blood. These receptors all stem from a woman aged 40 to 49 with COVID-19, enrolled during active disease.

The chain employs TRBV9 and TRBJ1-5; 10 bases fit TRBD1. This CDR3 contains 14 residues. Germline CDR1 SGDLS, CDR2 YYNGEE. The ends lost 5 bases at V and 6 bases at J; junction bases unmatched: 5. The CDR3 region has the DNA TGTGCCAGCAGTTCGGGGACAGGGGCTCAGCCCCAGCATTTT. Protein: CASSSGTGAQPQHF.

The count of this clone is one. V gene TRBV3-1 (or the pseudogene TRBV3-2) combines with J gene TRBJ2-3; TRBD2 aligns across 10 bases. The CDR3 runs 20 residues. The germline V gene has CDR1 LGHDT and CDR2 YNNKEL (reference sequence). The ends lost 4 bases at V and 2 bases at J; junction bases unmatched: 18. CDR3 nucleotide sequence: TGTGCCAGCAGCCGGGAGCGGGGGGGCCTGAGTTTAACCCCCACAGATACGCAGTATTTT. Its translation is CASSRERGGLSLTPTDTQYF.

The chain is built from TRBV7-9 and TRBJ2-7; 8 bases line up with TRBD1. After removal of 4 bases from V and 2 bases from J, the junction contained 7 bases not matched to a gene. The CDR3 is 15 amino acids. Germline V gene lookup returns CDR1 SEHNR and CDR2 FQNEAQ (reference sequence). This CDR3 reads CASSSTGTGTYEQYF. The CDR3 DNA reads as TGTGCCAGCAGCTCAACCGGGACAGGCACCTACGAGCAGTACTTC.

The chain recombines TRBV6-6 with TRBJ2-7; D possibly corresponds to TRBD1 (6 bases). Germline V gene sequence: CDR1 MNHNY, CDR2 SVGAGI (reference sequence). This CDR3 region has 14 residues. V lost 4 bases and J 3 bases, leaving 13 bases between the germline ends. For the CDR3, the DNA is TGTGCCAGCAGTTTTCCGGGACAATACTACGAGCAGTACTTC. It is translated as CASSFPGQYYEQYF.

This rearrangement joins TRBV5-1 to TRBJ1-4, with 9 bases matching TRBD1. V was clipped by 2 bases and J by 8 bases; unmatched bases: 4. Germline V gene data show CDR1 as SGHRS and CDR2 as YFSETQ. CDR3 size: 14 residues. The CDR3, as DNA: TGCGCCAGCAGCTTAGGGACAGGGCTCGAAAAACTGTTTTTT. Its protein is CASSLGTGLEKLFF.

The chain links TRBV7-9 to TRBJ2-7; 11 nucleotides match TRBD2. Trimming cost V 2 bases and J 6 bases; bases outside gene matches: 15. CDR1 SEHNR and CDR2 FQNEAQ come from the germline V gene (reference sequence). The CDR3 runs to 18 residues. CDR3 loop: CASSLRELAGGLPCEQYF. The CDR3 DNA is TGTGCCAGCAGCTTAAGGGAGCTAGCGGGAGGTCTTCCCTGCGAGCAGTACTTC.

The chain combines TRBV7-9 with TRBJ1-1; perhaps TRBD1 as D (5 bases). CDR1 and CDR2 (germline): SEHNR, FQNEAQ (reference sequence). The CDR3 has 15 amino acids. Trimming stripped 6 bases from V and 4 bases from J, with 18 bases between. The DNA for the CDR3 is TGTGCCAGCAGGAAATTTGGGGGGGAGAGCACTGAAGCTTTCTTT. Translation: CASRKFGGESTEAFF.

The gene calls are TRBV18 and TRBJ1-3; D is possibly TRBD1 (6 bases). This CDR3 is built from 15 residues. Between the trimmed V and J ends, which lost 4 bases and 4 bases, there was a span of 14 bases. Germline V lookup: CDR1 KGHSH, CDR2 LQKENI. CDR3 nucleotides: TGTGCCAGCTCACTTCAACAGGGTAACGGAAACACCATATATTTT. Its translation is CASSLQQGNGNTIYF.

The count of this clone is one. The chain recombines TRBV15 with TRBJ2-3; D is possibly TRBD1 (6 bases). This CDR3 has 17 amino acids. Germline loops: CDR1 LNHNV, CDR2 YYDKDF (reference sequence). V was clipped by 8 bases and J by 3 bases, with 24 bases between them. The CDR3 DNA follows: TGTGCCACCTCACGAAAGGGGCTAGGGGGTTGGACAGATACGCAGTATTTT. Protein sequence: CATSRKGLGGWTDTQYF.

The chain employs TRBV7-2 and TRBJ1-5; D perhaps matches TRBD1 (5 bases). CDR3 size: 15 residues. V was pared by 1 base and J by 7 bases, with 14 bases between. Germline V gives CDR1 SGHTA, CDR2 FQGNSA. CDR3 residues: CASSLEQAGLQPQHF. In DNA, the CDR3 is TGTGCCAGCAGCTTAGAACAGGCCGGATTGCAGCCCCAGCATTTT.

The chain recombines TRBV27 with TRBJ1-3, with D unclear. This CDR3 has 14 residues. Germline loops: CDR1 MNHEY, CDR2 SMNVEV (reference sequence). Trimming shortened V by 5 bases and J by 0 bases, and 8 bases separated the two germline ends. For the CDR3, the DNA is TGTGCCAGCAGTCTAGGAGTCTCTGGAAACACCATATATTTT. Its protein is CASSLGVSGNTIYF.

CDR3 sequence reads: CASSLVGTGAYNEQFF. CDR3 nucleotide sequence: TGTGCCAGCAGCTTAGTTGGGACAGGGGCCTACAATGAGCAGTTCTTC. The chain uses TRBV7-6 and TRBJ2-1; 10 bases map to TRBD1. With V trimmed by 1 base and J by 2 bases, 2 bases remained unmatched. This CDR3 spans 16 amino acids. CDR1 and CDR2 from the germline V gene are SGHVS and FNYEAQ.

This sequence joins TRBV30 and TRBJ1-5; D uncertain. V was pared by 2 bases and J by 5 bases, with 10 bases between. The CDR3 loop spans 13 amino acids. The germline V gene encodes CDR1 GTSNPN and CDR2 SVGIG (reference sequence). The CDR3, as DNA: TGTGCCTGGAGTTTGTCAGTTTATCAGCCCCAGCATTTT. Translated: CAWSLSVYQPQHF.

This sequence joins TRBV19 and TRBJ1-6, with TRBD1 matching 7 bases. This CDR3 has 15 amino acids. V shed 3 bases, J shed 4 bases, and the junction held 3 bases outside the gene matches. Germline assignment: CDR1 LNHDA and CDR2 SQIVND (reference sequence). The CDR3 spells CASSMAGQYNSPLHF. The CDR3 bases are TGTGCCAGTAGTATGGCGGGACAGTATAATTCACCCCTCCACTTT.

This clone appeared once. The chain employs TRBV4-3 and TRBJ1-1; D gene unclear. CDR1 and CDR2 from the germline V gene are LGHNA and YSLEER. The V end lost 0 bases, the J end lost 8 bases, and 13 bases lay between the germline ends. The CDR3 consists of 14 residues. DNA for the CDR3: TGCGCCAGCAGCCAAGATCTACTGGGCCCAGAAGCTTTCTTT. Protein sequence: CASSQDLLGPEAFF.

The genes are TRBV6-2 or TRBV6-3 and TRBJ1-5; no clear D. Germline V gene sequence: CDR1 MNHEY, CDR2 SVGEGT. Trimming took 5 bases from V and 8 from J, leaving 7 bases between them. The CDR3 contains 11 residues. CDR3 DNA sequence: TGTGCCAGCAGTCATGGAGAGCCCCAGCATTTT. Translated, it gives CASSHGEPQHF.

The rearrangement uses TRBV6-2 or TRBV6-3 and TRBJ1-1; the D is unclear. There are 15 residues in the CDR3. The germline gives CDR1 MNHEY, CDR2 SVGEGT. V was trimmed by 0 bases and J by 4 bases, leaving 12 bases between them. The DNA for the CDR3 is TGTGCCAGCAGTTACTCTTATTCAGGAGGCACTGAAGCTTTCTTT. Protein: CASSYSYSGGTEAFF.

The CDR3 region has the DNA TGTGCCAGCAGTCCCGGGACTAAGGGTCCCAACTATGGCTACACCTTC. Its translation: CASSPGTKGPNYGYTF. The rearrangement joins TRBV11-3 to TRBJ1-2, with a weak D call TRBD1 (5 bases). Looked up from germline, CDR1 is SGHNT and CDR2 is YENEEA. CDR3 length equals 16 residues. Trimming left V 6 bases short and J 2 bases short, with 19 bases between.

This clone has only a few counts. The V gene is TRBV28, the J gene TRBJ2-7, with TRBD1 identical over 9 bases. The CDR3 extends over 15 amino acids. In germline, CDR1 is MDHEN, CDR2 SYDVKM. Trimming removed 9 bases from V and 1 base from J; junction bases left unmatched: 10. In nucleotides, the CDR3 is TGTGCCAGTCATCCCGCCGGGACAGGGTCCTACGAGCAGTACTTC. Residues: CASHPAGTGSYEQYF.

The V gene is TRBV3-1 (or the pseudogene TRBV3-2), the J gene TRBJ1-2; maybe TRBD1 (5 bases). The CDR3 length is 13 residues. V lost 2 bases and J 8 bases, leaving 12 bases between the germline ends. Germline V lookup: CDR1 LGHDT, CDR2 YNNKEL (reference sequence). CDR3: CASSQSTGRGYTF. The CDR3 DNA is TGTGCCAGCAGCCAAAGTACAGGTCGCGGCTACACCTTC.

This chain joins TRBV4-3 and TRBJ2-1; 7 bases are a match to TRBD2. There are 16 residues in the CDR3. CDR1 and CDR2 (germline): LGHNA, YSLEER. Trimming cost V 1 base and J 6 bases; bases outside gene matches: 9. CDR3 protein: CASSQGPSGLPNEQFF. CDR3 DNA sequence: TGCGCCAGCAGCCAAGGCCCGTCGGGACTACCCAATGAGCAGTTCTTC.

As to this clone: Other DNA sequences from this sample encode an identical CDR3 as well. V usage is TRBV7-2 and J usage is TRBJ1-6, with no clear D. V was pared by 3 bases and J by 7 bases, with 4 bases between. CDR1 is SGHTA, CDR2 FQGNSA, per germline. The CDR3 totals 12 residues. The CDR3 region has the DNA TGTGCCAGCAGCTTTCTGAATTCACCCCTCCACTTT. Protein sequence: CASSFLNSPLHF.

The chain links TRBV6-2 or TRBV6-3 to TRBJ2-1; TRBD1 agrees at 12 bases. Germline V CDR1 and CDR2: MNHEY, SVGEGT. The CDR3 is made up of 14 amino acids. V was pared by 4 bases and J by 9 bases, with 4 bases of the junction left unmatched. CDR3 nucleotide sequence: TGTGCCAGCAGTTGGGGACAGGGGGCTCGTGAGCAGTTCTTC. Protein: CASSWGQGAREQFF.

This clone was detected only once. In nucleotides, the CDR3 is TGTGCCAGCAGTCGAACAGGGGCCCGGGGGAACACTGAAGCTTTCTTT. Its protein product is CASSRTGARGNTEAFF. This chain links TRBV6-6 with TRBJ1-1; 7 nucleotides match TRBD1. V trimming: 5 bases; J trimming: 1 base; junction bases outside the gene matches: 10. Germline values: CDR1 MNHNY, CDR2 SVGAGI (reference sequence). This CDR3 is 16 amino acids long.

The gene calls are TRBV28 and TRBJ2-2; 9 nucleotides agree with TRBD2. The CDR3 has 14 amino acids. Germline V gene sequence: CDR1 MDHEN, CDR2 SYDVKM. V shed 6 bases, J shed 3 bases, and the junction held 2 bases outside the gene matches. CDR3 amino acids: CASSLAGDTGELFF. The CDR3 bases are TGTGCCAGCAGCTTAGCGGGGGACACCGGGGAGCTGTTTTTT.

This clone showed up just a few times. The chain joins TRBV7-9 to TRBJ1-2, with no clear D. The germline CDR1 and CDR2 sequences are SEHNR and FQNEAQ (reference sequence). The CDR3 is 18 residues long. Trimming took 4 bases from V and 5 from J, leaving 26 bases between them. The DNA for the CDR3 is TGTGCCAGCAGCTCAAATCCCAAATTTGCACAAACCCCGTATGGCTACACCTTC. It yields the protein CASSSNPKFAQTPYGYTF.

This CDR3 reads CASTIGQGFTEAFF. The CDR3 DNA reads as TGTGCCAGTACCATAGGTCAGGGGTTCACTGAAGCTTTCTTT. The rearrangement links TRBV19 to TRBJ1-1, with D maybe TRBD1 (6 bases). Germline CDR1 LNHDA, CDR2 SQIVND (reference sequence). V lost 7 bases and J lost 4, with 16 bases in between. The length of the CDR3 is 14 residues.

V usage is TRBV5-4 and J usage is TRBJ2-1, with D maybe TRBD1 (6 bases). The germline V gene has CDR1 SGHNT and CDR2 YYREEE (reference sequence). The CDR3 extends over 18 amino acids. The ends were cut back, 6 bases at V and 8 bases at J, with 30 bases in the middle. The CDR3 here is CASTGSVRGASAIDEQFF. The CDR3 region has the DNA TGTGCCAGCACCGGTTCCGTCAGGGGCGCATCCGCAATCGATGAGCAGTTCTTC.